This TCR beta chain appears in the sequencing data of a study of Graves' ophthalmopathy and Graves' hyperthyroidism. Study in general: Samples of peripheral blood were obtained at initial diagnosis, prior to treatment of any kind. General observations from the study: At approximately 70% sensitivity and approximately 72% specificity, the model predicted progression of the ophthalmopathy.

Presentation of ophthalmopathy in the donors involved moderate-to-severe activity, CAS ≥3, NOSPECS ≥4 and a duration under 3 months. Lactation, pregnancy, uncontrolled infections and other autoimmune diseases were all grounds for excluding patients. As concerns this clonotype: Its specificity is not known.

RNA transcripts provided the template for amplifying TCR beta CDR3 regions. A first-round RT-PCR used HTBI primers, followed by a second-round multiplex PCR. TCRdb re-called the multiplex PCR reads through MiXCR, storing one row per CDR3 protein. The sample consists of 45,000 to 60,000 distinct CDR3 sequences, 45% to 55% of them appearing once. The sequencing input was peripheral blood. This sequence originates from an adult woman with Graves' ophthalmopathy.

The CDR3 sequence: CATSSPPGQVYGYTF. In DNA, the CDR3 is TGTGCCACCAGCAGCCCCCCGGGACAGGTCTATGGCTACACCTTC. The V call is TRBV15, the J call TRBJ1-2; TRBD1 matches at 8 bases. The trim removed 3 bases at V and 4 bases at J, leaving 7 bases unmatched. Germline V lookup: CDR1 LNHNV, CDR2 YYDKDF (reference sequence). CDR3 length: 15 amino acids.